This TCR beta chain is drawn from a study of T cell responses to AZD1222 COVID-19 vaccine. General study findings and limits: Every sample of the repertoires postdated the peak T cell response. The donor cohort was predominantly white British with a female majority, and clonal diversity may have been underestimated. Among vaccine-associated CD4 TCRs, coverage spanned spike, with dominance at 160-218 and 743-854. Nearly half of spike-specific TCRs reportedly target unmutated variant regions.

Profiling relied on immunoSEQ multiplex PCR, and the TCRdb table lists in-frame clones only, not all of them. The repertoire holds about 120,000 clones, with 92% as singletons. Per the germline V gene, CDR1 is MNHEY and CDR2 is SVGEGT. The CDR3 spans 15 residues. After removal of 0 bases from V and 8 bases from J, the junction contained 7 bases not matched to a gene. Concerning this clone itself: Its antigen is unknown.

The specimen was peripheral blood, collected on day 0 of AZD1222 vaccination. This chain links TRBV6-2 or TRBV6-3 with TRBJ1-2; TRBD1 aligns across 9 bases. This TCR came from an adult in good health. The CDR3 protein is CASSYSEQGARGYTF. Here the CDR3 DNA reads TGTGCCAGCAGTTACTCAGAACAGGGGGCAAGAGGCTACACCTTC.